This TCR beta chain was sequenced in a study of regulatory T cells in long-lasting Graves disease. Findings and limits, study-wide: Thyroid tissue was not studied; only peripheral blood was.

This sample's time point: persistent/refractory GD, antithyroid drugs over 5 years with positive TRAb. Preparation of the TCR library used RNA extracted from PBMCs. Graves' disease was diagnosed by American Thyroid Association guidelines. As a group, patients came from one endocrinology department in Xi'an, China. Nine milliliters of peripheral blood went into EDTA tubes. Turning to this clonotype: Its antigen is not known.

V lost 5 bases to trimming and J lost 7 bases; unmatched junction nucleotides: 8. Looked up from germline, CDR1 is SGHRS and CDR2 is YFSETQ. The CDR3 length is 13 residues. Construction of the TCR beta libraries employed iRepertoire HTBI primers in conjunction with Arm-PCR of CDR3 regions. Via MiXCR, TCRdb re-called the multiplex PCR reads, giving one row per CDR3 protein. The sample holds 400,000 to 500,000 distinct CDR3 sequences, 22% seen once. The sequencing here drew on peripheral blood mononuclear cells (PBMCs), taken when the disease was refractory, from a patient treated with antithyroid drugs. This TCR was sampled from a female donor with Graves disease. The rearrangement uses TRBV5-1 and TRBJ1-1; 7 bases align to TRBD1. The CDR3 DNA reads TGCGCCAGCAGACCGACAGGGATGGGTGAAGCTTTCTTT. It yields the protein CASRPTGMGEAFF.